This TCR beta chain was recorded in a study of blood T cell repertoires in COVID-19. Whole-study context: Specimens from acute and convalescent COVID-19 originated in the United States, Italy and Spain. Sources were T cells, B-cell-depleted T cells, or PBMCs; the material itself was cDNA or gDNA.

Individuals aged 18 to 89 years were recruited from fewer than 25 US areas. Original processing notes: Scientists estimated how many nucleated cells there were by amplifying reference gene primers. Sequencing used immunoSEQ multiplex PCR; TCRdb keeps in-frame clones, though not all of them. V and J calls and clone size are as listed in that table; D and trimming were resolved from the DNA. This sample has about 170,000 clones, with 79% found just once. The TCR sequence derives from a woman aged 70 to 79 in a cohort exposed to, infected with or recovered from COVID-19 (not recorded which). Input material: PBMCs or T cells enriched from blood (not recorded which).

The CDR3 loop reads CATSETPGTGPDNEQFF. The CDR3 DNA reads as TGTGCCACCAGTGAGACTCCCGGGACAGGGCCCGACAATGAGCAGTTCTTC. V is TRBV24-1 and J is TRBJ2-1, with 9 nucleotides matching TRBD1. CDR1 and CDR2 (germline): KGHDR, SFDVKD. The CDR3 is 17 amino acids. V was clipped by 4 bases and J by 5 bases; unmatched bases: 11.